This T cell receptor beta chain was recorded in a study of sequential checkpoint blockade in melanoma. Measured with immunoSEQ multiplex PCR; TCRdb has only the in-frame clones, and not every one. The sample includes about 32,000 clones, roughly 85% of them seen just once. Noted treatment: randomized to nivolumab then ipilimumab (arm A) or the reverse (arm B). This clonotype was obtained from a human donor with melanoma. Material: CD8+ T cells sorted from blood (inferred from file names), obtained from a patient given nivolumab and ipilimumab in sequence.

The CDR3 protein is CASSESSSGNTIYF. Here the CDR3 DNA reads TGCGCCAGCAGTGAGTCCAGCTCTGGAAACACCATATATTTT. This chain connects TRBV10-2 to TRBJ1-3; D remains unclear. Germline V gene sequence: CDR1 WSHSY, CDR2 SAAADI. Trimming took 0 bases from V and 0 from J, leaving 3 bases between them. The CDR3 contains 14 residues.